This T cell receptor (beta chain) emerged from a study of cytotoxic CD8 clonotypes in ibrutinib-treated CLL. About the research overall: After median 68 months, around 14 stayed in remission, approximately twelve progressed; responses roughly 24 partial, 2 complete. Response material was collected after a median around 12 months of treatment, range 6 to 36. Findings and limits, study-wide: Treatment left the uncommon public clonotypes either contracted or stable in frequency. The study found clonality rose at ibrutinib response, then fell toward baseline at progression.

As to this clone: What it recognizes is unknown.

This table comes from immunoSEQ multiplex PCR, and its TCRdb copy is limited to in-frame clones, with some not included. The data hold some 120,000 clones, with roughly 80% observed a single time. Germline CDR1 is MNHEY and CDR2 is SVGAGI. The trim removed 5 bases at V and 10 bases at J, leaving 5 bases unmatched. The CDR3 extends over 15 amino acids. This clonotype originated in a human donor with chronic lymphocytic leukemia. The chain has TRBV6-5 and TRBJ2-1; 16 nucleotides agree with TRBD2. The sequencing used PBMCs, collected after 24 months of ibrutinib treatment. The CDR3 spells CASSTGTSGGGEQFF. The CDR3 nucleotides read TGTGCCAGCAGTACCGGGACTAGCGGGGGGGGAGAGCAGTTCTTC.